These T cell receptor beta chains were read from a single sample in a study of vaccination effects on CD4 cells after COVID-19. Method: immunoSEQ multiplex PCR; TCRdb's copy keeps in-frame clones and lacks some. Of around 69,000 clones detected, over 70% appear once; the ten largest clones hold approximately 1.5%. No antigen has been identified for these receptors. The specimen comprised CD4+ T cells from PBMCs cultured with HCoV-229E spike peptides, sampled after COVID-19 vaccination. The receptors shown here come from a human donor who received a COVID-19 vaccine. The CDR3 runs from the conserved cysteine through the conserved F or W. Each record gives: J gene, D gene, V gene, clone size, CDR3 protein, CDR3 DNA. D genes are given only for firm matches. Only some rows state a clone size, as once, few, many or a class for expanded clones.

TRBJ2-1 TRBD2 TRBV29-1 few CSVVRGVSYNEQFF TGCAGCGTTGTGCGGGGGGTATCCTACAATGAGCAGTTCTTC
TRBJ1-2 . TRBV9 . CASSVLPAGSRDGYTF TGTGCCAGCAGCGTTCTTCCGGCAGGGTCTCGGGATGGCTACACCTTC
TRBJ2-2 TRBD2 TRBV5-4 few CASSSAPSGSTGELFF TGTGCCAGCAGCTCTGCCCCTAGCGGGTCCACCGGGGAGCTGTTTTTT
TRBJ2-2 . TRBV2 . CASGLLNTGELFF TGTGCCAGCGGACTCCTGAACACCGGGGAGCTGTTTTTT
TRBJ2-4 . TRBV7-2 . CASSLLIAKNIQYF TGTGCCAGCAGCTTACTAATAGCCAAAAACATTCAGTACTTC
TRBJ1-2 . TRBV25-1 . CASSEHRDADYGYTF TGTGCCAGCAGTGAACACCGGGACGCAGACTATGGCTACACCTTC
TRBJ2-2 . TRBV29-1 . CSVLVGELFF TGCAGCGTCTTAGTCGGGGAGCTGTTTTTT
TRBJ2-3 . TRBV24-1 . CATSTSVTSTDTQYF TGTGCCACCAGTACGTCAGTCACGAGCACAGATACGCAGTATTTT
TRBJ2-2 . TRBV5-1 few CASSLAGGTGELFF TGCGCCAGCAGCTTGGCAGGAGGCACCGGGGAGCTGTTTTTT
TRBJ1-1 . TRBV15 . CATSRAHLRGDTEAFF TGTGCCACCAGCAGAGCACACCTGAGGGGGGACACTGAAGCTTTCTTT
TRBJ2-6 . TRBV18 . CASSLKPSLGGANVLTF TGTGCCAGCTCACTCAAACCCTCTCTAGGTGGGGCCAACGTCCTGACTTTC
TRBJ2-3 . TRBV20-1 few CSAPSTDTQYF TGCAGTGCGCCTAGCACAGATACGCAGTATTTT
TRBJ1-5 . TRBV30 . CAWNRGDQPQHF TGTGCCTGGAACCGTGGCGATCAGCCCCAGCATTTT
TRBJ1-6 . TRBV5-6 . CASSPDRNSPLHF TGTGCCAGCAGCCCGGATCGAAATTCACCCCTCCACTTT
TRBJ1-1 TRBD1 TRBV4-3 . CASRPGTGDVGAFF TGCGCCAGCAGACCCGGGACAGGGGACGTGGGAGCTTTCTTT
TRBJ2-3 TRBD1 TRBV24-1 . CATSDPSRDRATDTQYF TGTGCCACCAGTGATCCGTCCCGGGACAGGGCAACAGATACGCAGTATTTT
TRBJ2-5 . TRBV7-3 . CASSLSGGETQYF TGTGCCAGCAGCTTAAGCGGTGGAGAGACCCAGTACTTC
TRBJ1-4 . TRBV5-1 . CASSWAGTTNEKLFF TGCGCCAGCAGCTGGGCAGGGACAACTAATGAAAAACTGTTTTTT
TRBJ1-5 TRBD1 TRBV15 . CATSTDRGGQPQHF TGTGCCACCAGCACAGACAGGGGCGGTCAGCCCCAGCATTTT
TRBJ1-5 . TRBV5-1 . CASSLGADYNQPQHF TGCGCCAGCAGCTTGGGGGCCGACTACAATCAGCCCCAGCATTTT
TRBJ2-2 TRBD1 TRBV28 . CASSSTGEDRELFF TGTGCCAGCAGTTCGACAGGGGAGGACCGGGAGCTGTTTTTT
TRBJ1-4 . TRBV4-1 . CASSRPMGEKLFF TGCGCCAGCAGCCGACCCATGGGGGAAAAACTGTTTTTT
TRBJ1-1 . TRBV7-3 . CASSLIPGVTEAFF TGTGCCAGCAGCTTAATTCCGGGCGTGACTGAAGCTTTCTTT
TRBJ1-4 TRBD1 TRBV12-5 . CASGLGDRGPEKLFF TGTGCTAGTGGTTTGGGGGACAGGGGGCCTGAAAAACTGTTTTTT
TRBJ2-3 . TRBV7-2 few CASSFRSVGDTQYF TGTGCCAGCAGCTTTAGGAGTGTTGGAGATACGCAGTATTTT
TRBJ2-2 . TRBV4-3 . CASSQEGGRATGELFF TGCGCCAGCAGCCAAGAAGGGGGACGGGCCACCGGGGAGCTGTTTTTT
TRBJ1-4 TRBD1 TRBV28 . CASSPAGTGREKLFF TGTGCCAGCAGTCCTGCCGGGACAGGGCGTGAAAAACTGTTTTTT
TRBJ1-6 . TRBV25-1 . CASSPLQLLGSPLHF TGTGCCAGCAGTCCCCTCCAGTTGTTAGGGTCACCCCTCCACTTT
TRBJ2-2 TRBD1 TRBV5-1 . CASSRGTGSTGELFF TGCGCCAGCAGCCGTGGGACAGGGTCCACCGGGGAGCTGTTTTTT
TRBJ1-1 . TRBV4-1 few CASRSGGPNTEAFF TGCGCCAGCAGGTCGGGGGGCCCGAACACTGAAGCTTTCTTT
TRBJ1-2 . TRBV5-1 . CASSLAWDTDGYTF TGCGCCAGCAGCTTGGCCTGGGACACCGATGGCTACACCTTC
TRBJ2-3 . TRBV6-2/TRBV6-3 few CASSTSPGYTQYF TGTGCCAGCAGTACCTCCCCAGGGTATACGCAGTATTTT
TRBJ2-5 . TRBV3-1/TRBV3-2 few CASSRAETQYF TGTGCCAGCAGCCGGGCAGAGACCCAGTACTTC
TRBJ2-3 TRBD2 TRBV5-1 . CASMESAGDTDTQYF TGCGCCAGCATGGAGTCAGCGGGGGACACAGATACGCAGTATTTT
TRBJ2-3 TRBD2 TRBV4-2 . CASSEHSGGRSTDTQYF TGTGCCAGCAGCGAACATAGCGGGGGCCGAAGCACAGATACGCAGTATTTT
TRBJ2-1 . TRBV6-1 . CASSERARGNEQFF TGTGCCAGCAGTGAACGGGCCAGGGGCAATGAGCAGTTCTTC
TRBJ1-1 . TRBV5-1 . CASTPLPGDTEAFF TGCGCCAGCACACCGCTACCAGGGGACACTGAAGCTTTCTTT
TRBJ2-3 . TRBV15 . CATSSGLRADTQYF TGTGCCACCAGCAGCGGACTGCGTGCAGATACGCAGTATTTT
TRBJ1-3 . TRBV11-2 . CASSLGRGQSSGNTIYF TGTGCCAGCAGCTTAGGAAGGGGTCAGAGCTCTGGAAACACCATATATTTT
TRBJ1-4 . TRBV30 once CAWKVASEKLFF TGTGCCTGGAAGGTTGCTTCGGAAAAACTGTTTTTT
TRBJ1-3 TRBD1 TRBV24-1 . CATEPGQGWGNTIYF TGTGCCACCGAACCGGGACAGGGGTGGGGAAACACCATATATTTT
TRBJ1-1 . TRBV20-1 . CSASNTGTQNTEAFF TGCAGTGCTAGTAACACCGGGACACAGAACACTGAAGCTTTCTTT
TRBJ2-5 . TRBV5-1 . CASSLITQETQYF TGCGCCAGCAGCTTAATAACCCAAGAGACCCAGTACTTC
TRBJ1-2 . TRBV4-3 . CASSQDIGLNYGYTF TGCGCCAGCAGCCAAGATATAGGGCTTAACTATGGCTACACCTTC
TRBJ1-5 . TRBV25-1 . CASSPPDKARGWQPQHF TGTGCCAGCAGTCCCCCAGATAAAGCAAGGGGCTGGCAGCCCCAGCATTTT
TRBJ1-5 . TRBV3-1/TRBV3-2 . CASSQLGRPQHF TGTGCCAGCAGCCAACTAGGGCGGCCCCAGCATTTT
TRBJ1-6 TRBD1 TRBV19 . CASKGTGNSPLHF TGTGCCAGTAAGGGGACAGGAAATTCACCCCTCCACTTT
TRBJ1-6 . TRBV5-1 . CASSLVSGWNSPLHF TGCGCCAGCAGCTTGGTGTCAGGGTGGAATTCACCCCTCCACTTT
TRBJ2-1 TRBD1 TRBV19 . CASSIRQGGVSYNEQFF TGTGCCAGTAGTATCCGACAGGGTGGGGTATCCTACAATGAGCAGTTCTTC
TRBJ2-5 . TRBV9 . CASSAQPGLAGETQYF TGTGCCAGCAGCGCGCAGCCGGGACTGGCGGGTGAGACCCAGTACTTC
TRBJ2-1 . TRBV5-1 . CASGLTNEQFF TGCGCCAGCGGACTGACTAATGAGCAGTTCTTC
TRBJ1-5 . TRBV5-4 . CASSSDRNQPQHF TGTGCCAGCAGCTCAGACAGGAATCAGCCCCAGCATTTT
TRBJ2-4 TRBD1 TRBV5-8 . CASSLGQGANIQYF TGTGCCAGCAGCTTGGGGCAGGGGGCGAACATTCAGTACTTC
TRBJ1-6 . TRBV24-1 once CATSDLQADSYNSPLHF TGTGCCACCAGTGATTTACAGGCGGACTCCTATAATTCACCCCTCCACTTT
TRBJ2-1 . TRBV2 few CASTRAQYNEQFF TGTGCCAGCACAAGGGCCCAATACAATGAGCAGTTCTTC